These 27 T cell receptor beta chains originate from one sample sequenced in a study of beta chain features in type 1 diabetes. Study findings and constraints: Within each of all four CD4+ subsets, Type 1 diabetes patients had TCRB CDR3s that were moderately but significantly shorter.

These TCRs are of unknown antigen specificity. The authors reverse transcribed all of the isolated RNA, so sequencing captured expressed TCRB transcripts. Assay used: immunoSEQ multiplex PCR; TCRdb lists only in-frame clones, some missing. The table has about 660,000 clones, around 15% seen once; the top ten hold roughly 0.04%. The sample consisted of naive CD4+ T cells from blood. The receptors shown here come from a man aged 18 to 35 with type 1 diabetes.

Concerning this clone itself: This same CDR3 is encoded by further DNA sequences in the sample. The rearrangement links TRBV20-1 to TRBJ2-7; D is unclear. Germline lookup yields CDR1 DFQATT and CDR2 SNEGSKA (reference sequence). This CDR3 spans 11 amino acids. V lost 3 bases and J lost 1, with 4 bases in between. As DNA, the CDR3 is TGCAGTGCTAGGAGTTCCTACGAGCAGTACTTC. This translates into CSARSSYEQYF.

The chain couples TRBV6-1 to TRBJ2-7; 8 nucleotides line up with TRBD1. Germline V gives CDR1 MNHNS, CDR2 SASEGT. V dropped 6 bases and J dropped 2; count of bases not matched to a gene: 3. This CDR3 is built from 13 residues. The CDR3 DNA reads TGTGCCAGCAGAAGGGACAGGACCTACGAGCAGTACTTC. Protein sequence: CASRRDRTYEQYF.

This clone has only a few counts. This chain links TRBV4-1 with TRBJ1-5; D unresolved. CDR3 size: 15 residues. Germline CDR1 is MGHRA and CDR2 is YSYEKL. The V and J ends lost 2 bases and 2 bases respectively, with 10 bases between them. The CDR3 loop reads CASSQPGKGNQPQHF. DNA for the CDR3: TGCGCCAGCAGCCAACCTGGAAAGGGCAATCAGCCCCAGCATTTT.

The gene calls are TRBV19 and TRBJ1-2; maybe TRBD1 (5 bases). Deletions cut 3 bases from V and 4 bases from J, with 15 bases between. The CDR3 contains 15 residues. From germline, CDR1 is LNHDA and CDR2 SQIVND (reference sequence). The CDR3 sequence: CASSMTGAMSYGYTF. CDR3 DNA: TGTGCCAGTAGTATGACCGGGGCCATGAGCTATGGCTACACCTTC. Together with reference TRBV19 and TRBJ1-2, the CDR3 gives the full variable domain: DGGITQSPKYLFRKEGQNVTLSCEQNLNHDAMYWYRQDPGQGLRLIYYSQIVNDFQKGDIAEGYSVSREKKESFPLTVTSAQKNPTAFYLCASSMTGAMSYGYTFGSGTRLTVV.

This clone has more than one count but fewer than ten. This sequence joins TRBV7-6 and TRBJ2-7; TRBD1 matches at 8 bases. V dropped 6 bases and J dropped 5; count of bases not matched to a gene: 9. The CDR3 runs 14 residues. Per the germline V gene, CDR1 is SGHVS and CDR2 is FNYEAQ. The CDR3 coding sequence is TGTGCCAGCAGTTACGGACAGGGTAATAACGAGCAGTACTTC. Encoded protein: CASSYGQGNNEQYF.

The genes are TRBV15 and TRBJ1-4; D perhaps matches TRBD1 (5 bases). CDR1 and CDR2 (germline): LNHNV, YYDKDF (reference sequence). This CDR3 region has 14 residues. The germline V and J ends were trimmed by 6 bases and 7 bases, with 15 bases remaining between them. CDR3: CATSGTGWSEKLFF. CDR3 DNA: TGTGCCACCAGTGGGACCGGGTGGAGTGAAAAACTGTTTTTT.

The chain links TRBV30 to TRBJ1-2, with D possibly TRBD1 on 5 matching bases. The germline gives CDR1 GTSNPN, CDR2 SVGIG (reference sequence). The CDR3 contains 15 residues. V gave up 4 bases and J gave up 7 bases, with 22 bases separating them. The CDR3 here is CAWNPLRDEFTGYTF. CDR3 nucleotides: TGTGCCTGGAATCCCCTCCGGGACGAATTTACTGGCTACACCTTC.

This clone was detected only a few times. The rearrangement links TRBV9 to TRBJ2-3; no reliable D call. V was cut by 4 bases and J by 5 bases, with 5 bases left in between. Germline CDR1 SGDLS, CDR2 YYNGEE. The CDR3 extends over 11 amino acids. The CDR3 is CASSPQDTQYF. CDR3 nucleotide sequence: TGTGCCAGCAGCCCCCAAGATACGCAGTATTTT.

This clone has more than one count but fewer than ten. This rearrangement joins TRBV11-2 to TRBJ2-1; D possibly matches TRBD1 or TRBD2 (7 bases each). CDR1 is SGHAT, CDR2 FQNNGV, per germline. CDR3 length: 14 residues. V lost 0 bases, J lost 14 bases, and 17 bases lay in between. The DNA for the CDR3 is TGTGCCAGCAGCTTAGACCAAGGGAGGGGACAGAAGTTCTTC. Protein: CASSLDQGRGQKFF.

A few counts support this clone. The chain uses TRBV19 and TRBJ2-6; D remains unclear. V lost 5 bases and J lost 0, with 11 bases in between. Germline V CDR1 and CDR2: LNHDA, SQIVND (reference sequence). The CDR3 loop spans 16 amino acids. The CDR3: CASSGGFRSGANVLTF. DNA for the CDR3: TGTGCCAGTAGTGGTGGGTTCCGCTCTGGGGCCAACGTCCTGACTTTC.

This clone was observed a handful of times. V is TRBV5-6 and J is TRBJ2-5; TRBD1 or TRBD2 may be the D gene (5 bases each). The CDR3 is 15 amino acids. The V end lost 5 bases, the J end lost 5 bases, and 19 bases lay between the germline ends. The germline CDR1 and CDR2 sequences are SGHDT and YYEEEE. The CDR3, as DNA: TGTGCCAGCAGGCCGGGACCAAGGATGGGGGAGACCCAGTACTTC. It codes for CASRPGPRMGETQYF.

The V and J genes are TRBV7-6 and TRBJ2-1, with TRBD2 matching over 13 bases. The CDR3 runs 16 residues. Per germline, CDR1 SGHVS and CDR2 FNYEAQ. V lost 3 bases, J lost 3 bases, and 2 bases stayed unmatched. This CDR3 reads CASSLRTSGGYNEQFF. Here the CDR3 DNA reads TGTGCCAGCAGCTTGAGGACTAGCGGGGGCTACAATGAGCAGTTCTTC.

This clone occurred a few times. The chain has TRBV7-9 and TRBJ1-3; unclear D gene. There are 14 residues in the CDR3. Trimming cost V 5 bases and J 0 bases, with 8 bases left between them. Germline values: CDR1 SEHNR, CDR2 FQNEAQ (reference sequence). The CDR3 DNA reads TGTGCCAGCAGCCTTAGGGTCTCTGGAAACACCATATATTTT. Amino acids: CASSLRVSGNTIYF.

V usage is TRBV5-6 and J usage is TRBJ2-7, with a tentative D call TRBD1 (6 bases). The CDR3 runs to 15 residues. Per the germline V gene, CDR1 is SGHDT and CDR2 is YYEEEE. Trimming cost V 1 base and J 1 base, with 12 bases left between them. The CDR3 is CASSLPLTGSYEQYF. DNA for the CDR3: TGTGCCAGCAGCTTGCCATTGACAGGTTCCTACGAGCAGTACTTC.

This chain links TRBV29-1 with TRBJ1-5; the D is unclear. The CDR3 is made up of 14 amino acids. The V and J ends lost 4 bases and 3 bases respectively, with 13 bases between them. CDR1 SQVTM and CDR2 ANQGSEA come from the germline V gene. CDR3 bases: TGCAGCGTTGCCTCGGGCCTAATCAATCAGCCCCAGCATTTT. Residues: CSVASGLINQPQHF. Based on the CDR3 plus reference TRBV29-1 and TRBJ1-5, the full variable domain is SAVISQKPSRDICQRGTSLTIQCQVDSQVTMMFWYRQQPGQSLTLIATANQGSEATYESGFVIDKFPISRPNLTFSTLTVSNMSPEDSSIYLCSVASGLINQPQHFGDGTRLSIL.

This sequence joins TRBV29-1 and TRBJ1-6; D uncertain. Per the germline V gene, CDR1 is SQVTM and CDR2 is ANQGSEA. V was pared by 0 bases and J by 7 bases, with 7 bases between. The CDR3 runs to 13 residues. CDR3 loop: CSVEESTNSPLHF. DNA of the CDR3: TGCAGCGTTGAAGAGAGCACGAATTCACCCCTCCACTTT.

This clone was found a few times. Other nucleotide sequences in the sample specify the same CDR3. The DNA for the CDR3 is TGTGCCAGCAGTTCCGGACAGAGCTCCTACAATGAGCAGTTCTTC. Its protein is CASSSGQSSYNEQFF. The genes are TRBV2 and TRBJ2-1; maybe TRBD1 (6 bases). V was pared by 5 bases and J by 0 bases, with 11 bases between. CDR1 and CDR2 (germline): SNHLY, FYNNEI. CDR3 size: 15 residues. Full variable domain (rest looked up from reference TRBV2 and TRBJ2-1): EPEVTQTPSHQVTQMGQEVILRCVPISNHLYFYWYRQILGQKVEFLVSFYNNEISEKSEIFDDQFSVERPDGSNFTLKIRSTKLEDSAMYFCASSSGQSSYNEQFFGPGTRLTVL.

The rearrangement links TRBV19 to TRBJ1-1; 8 bases are shared with TRBD1. Trimming at V came to 5 bases and at J to 0 bases, leaving 2 bases not matched to a gene. This CDR3 has 14 residues. Germline CDR1 and CDR2: LNHDA and SQIVND (reference sequence). CDR3 residues: CASSRDRLNTEAFF. The DNA for the CDR3 is TGTGCCAGTAGTCGGGACAGGTTGAACACTGAAGCTTTCTTT.

A few counts support this clone. The rearrangement uses TRBV2 and TRBJ2-3; TRBD2 might be the D (6 bases). Germline CDR1 and CDR2: SNHLY and FYNNEI. The CDR3 contains 15 residues. The V end lost 4 bases, the J end lost 2 bases, and 13 bases lay between the germline ends. The CDR3 here is CASSGGTRFTDTQYF. The CDR3 DNA sequence: TGTGCCAGCAGTGGGGGGACTCGCTTCACAGATACGCAGTATTTT.

This clone was found a few times. The chain couples TRBV11-2 to TRBJ2-2; the match to TRBD1 covers 9 bases. Germline V gene sequence: CDR1 SGHAT, CDR2 FQNNGV. CDR3 size: 17 residues. Losses at the gene ends were 5 bases for V and 7 bases for J; bases not matched to a gene: 14. CDR3 amino acids: CASSTRRGQGGGGELFF. CDR3 in DNA: TGTGCCAGCAGCACCAGGAGGGGACAGGGAGGAGGCGGGGAGCTGTTTTTT.

The table lists this clone with a few counts. The chain joins TRBV20-1 to TRBJ1-6; D not certain. Germline V CDR1 and CDR2: DFQATT, SNEGSKA (reference sequence). The CDR3 spans 9 residues. Deletions cut 6 bases from V and 14 bases from J, with 8 bases between. CDR3 bases: TGCAGTGCCCCCGCGACCCTCCACTTT. Translating it yields CSAPATLHF.

This clone was found a few times. The chain is built from TRBV9 and TRBJ2-7; 7 positions match TRBD1. The CDR3 runs 15 residues. The ends lost 2 bases at V and 3 bases at J; junction bases unmatched: 8. Germline-derived CDR1 and CDR2 are SGDLS and YYNGEE. The chain's CDR3 is CASSVAGTALYEQYF. CDR3 nucleotide sequence: TGTGCCAGCAGCGTGGCCGGGACAGCTCTCTACGAGCAGTACTTC.

The chain joins TRBV30 to TRBJ2-7; TRBD2 agrees at 11 bases. The CDR3 covers 13 residues. Germline V lookup: CDR1 GTSNPN, CDR2 SVGIG (reference sequence). With 6 bases clipped from V and 2 bases from J, the junction kept 3 bases outside the gene matches. The CDR3, as DNA: TGTGCCTGTACTAGCGGGAGTACCTACGAGCAGTACTTC. This gives the protein CACTSGSTYEQYF.

This clone appeared a few times. V is TRBV12-2 and J is TRBJ1-1. TRBV12-2 is reported as a pseudogene. This CDR3 is built from 13 residues. The CDR3 DNA is TGTGCAAGTCGCCTCCAATGTAACACTGAAGCTTTCTTT. Its protein product is CASRLQCNTEAFF.

The sample holds a few counts of this clone. This chain joins TRBV7-2 and TRBJ2-1; TRBD2 is a possible D gene (6 bases). Trimming took 5 bases from V and 1 from J, leaving 18 bases between them. The germline V gene encodes CDR1 SGHTA and CDR2 FQGNSA. This CDR3 spans 17 amino acids. For the CDR3, the DNA is TGTGCCAGCAGCGCTAGTTGGGGCGCGGGATCCTACAATGAGCAGTTCTTC. It specifies CASSASWGAGSYNEQFF.

The gene calls are TRBV28 and TRBJ1-6; the D is unclear. V lost 3 bases to trimming and J lost 7 bases, with 10 bases between them. The CDR3 contains 14 residues. Germline values: CDR1 MDHEN, CDR2 SYDVKM. The CDR3: CASSFWIRNSPLHF. CDR3 DNA sequence: TGTGCCAGCAGTTTCTGGATCCGGAATTCACCCCTCCACTTT.

This clone has just a few counts. The gene calls are TRBV5-1 and TRBJ1-3, with D tentatively TRBD1 (5 bases). The CDR3 is 15 residues long. Germline loops: CDR1 SGHRS, CDR2 YFSETQ. Deletions cut 0 bases from V and 4 bases from J, with 11 bases between. The CDR3 DNA reads as TGCGCCAGCAGCTTGGGACAGCCAAGAGGAAACACCATATATTTT. Protein product: CASSLGQPRGNTIYF.